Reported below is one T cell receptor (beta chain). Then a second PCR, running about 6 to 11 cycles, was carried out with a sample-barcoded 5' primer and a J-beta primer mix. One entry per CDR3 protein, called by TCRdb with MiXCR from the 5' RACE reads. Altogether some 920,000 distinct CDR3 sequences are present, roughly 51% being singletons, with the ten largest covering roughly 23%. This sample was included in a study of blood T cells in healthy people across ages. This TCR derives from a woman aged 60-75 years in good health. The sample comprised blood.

CDR3 in DNA: TGTGCCAGCAGCCGGCCGGGGCTGACCAGTGAGCAGTTCTTC. It is translated as CASSRPGLTSEQFF. The chain employs TRBV13 and TRBJ2-1; either TRBD1 or TRBD2 may fit D (5 bases each). The CDR3 sequence is 14 residues long. The V gene's germline CDR1 is PRHDT and CDR2 FYEKMQ (reference sequence). V was cut by 5 bases and J by 9 bases, with 17 bases left in between.